The 20 T cell receptor beta chains in this list originate from one sample, sequenced in a study of shared clonotypes between healthy human individuals. The repertoire was sequenced with immunoSEQ multiplex PCR; TCRdb's copy has only in-frame clones and lacks some. The sample records roughly 2,300,000 clones, under 95% being singletons. Specimen: naive CD4+ T cells from PBMCs. As to subset: CD45RA+ positively selected. All receptors derive from a man aged 18 to 29 in good health. Some clones in this sample may be carry-over from other donors' samples.

The chain carries TRBV6-5 and TRBJ2-1, with 8 bases aligning to TRBD2. With 5 bases clipped from V and 3 bases from J, the junction kept 6 bases outside the gene matches. CDR1 is MNHEY and CDR2 is SVGAGI in the germline V gene. This CDR3 is built from 15 residues. The CDR3 bases are TGTGCCAGCAGTGGGCCTAGCGGGTACTACAATGAGCAGTTCTTC. Amino acid sequence: CASSGPSGYYNEQFF.

The CDR3 loop reads CASSLGPGGNVLTF. The CDR3 nucleotides read TGTGCCAGCAGCTTAGGCCCAGGGGGGAACGTCCTGACTTTC. The J gene is TRBJ2-6, the V gene TRBV7-3, with D possibly matching TRBD1 (7 bases). The CDR3 contains 14 residues. V was clipped by 2 bases and J by 10 bases, with 12 bases between them. Germline V gene data show CDR1 as SGHTA and CDR2 as FQGTGA. The variable domain in full, with the rest retrieved from reference TRBV7-3 and TRBJ2-6, is GAGVSQTPSNKVTEKGKYVELRCDPISGHTALYWYRQSLGQGPEFLIYFQGTGAADDSGLPNDRFFAVRPEGSVSTLKIQRTERGDSAVYLCASSLGPGGNVLTFGAGSRLTVL.

This chain links TRBV4-1 with TRBJ2-1; possible D gene TRBD1, 6 bases. V shed 3 bases and J shed 7 bases, with 10 bases lying between them. Germline CDR1 is MGHRA and CDR2 is YSYEKL. The CDR3 contains 13 residues. CDR3 nucleotides: TGCGCCAGCAGCCAGCGACAGGAAAATGAGCAGTTCTTC. It specifies CASSQRQENEQFF.

The V gene is TRBV9, the J gene TRBJ2-5; tentative D call: TRBD1 (6 bases). Germline V lookup: CDR1 SGDLS, CDR2 YYNGEE. The CDR3 extends over 16 amino acids. V lost 1 base and J lost 1, with 14 bases in between. DNA of the CDR3: TGTGCCAGCAGCGTACAGGGGACGGTTCGCCAAGAGACCCAGTACTTC. Residues: CASSVQGTVRQETQYF.

The chain employs TRBV7-3 and TRBJ2-5; tentative D call: TRBD1 (6 bases). V was trimmed by 6 bases and J by 4 bases, leaving 15 bases between them. The CDR3 covers 14 residues. Per the germline V gene, CDR1 is SGHTA and CDR2 is FQGTGA. The CDR3 reads CASRLDRFGETQYF. For the CDR3, the DNA is TGTGCCAGCAGACTAGACAGGTTCGGAGAGACCCAGTACTTC.

The CDR3, as DNA: TGTGCCAGCAGCGCCACAGATACGCAGTATTTT. Encoded protein: CASSATDTQYF. This chain uses TRBV5-4 with TRBJ2-3; D is uncertain. Trimming pared 4 bases from V and 2 bases from J, leaving 2 bases between. The CDR3 consists of 11 residues. The germline CDR1 and CDR2 sequences are SGHNT and YYREEE (reference sequence). The variable domain in full, with the rest retrieved from reference TRBV5-4 and TRBJ2-3, is ETGVTQSPTHLIKTRGQQVTLRCSSQSGHNTVSWYQQALGQGPQFIFQYYREEENGRGNFPPRFSGLQFPNYSSELNVNALELDDSALYLCASSATDTQYFGPGTRLTVL.

The rearrangement uses TRBV19 and TRBJ2-1; 11 bases match TRBD1. The CDR3 consists of 15 residues. Per the germline V gene, CDR1 is LNHDA and CDR2 is SQIVND (reference sequence). Trimming removed 4 bases from V and 3 bases from J; junction bases left unmatched: 2. The CDR3 DNA sequence: TGTGCCAGTAGTAGGGGGACAGGGGGCTACAATGAGCAGTTCTTC. Translated, it gives CASSRGTGGYNEQFF. The whole variable domain, remainder taken from reference TRBV19 and TRBJ2-1, is DGGITQSPKYLFRKEGQNVTLSCEQNLNHDAMYWYRQDPGQGLRLIYYSQIVNDFQKGDIAEGYSVSREKKESFPLTVTSAQKNPTAFYLCASSRGTGGYNEQFFGPGTRLTVL.

The chain uses TRBV4-2 and TRBJ2-2; TRBD2 agrees at 10 bases. Unmatched junction bases numbered 7, after V lost 1 base and J lost 5 bases. The CDR3 is made up of 17 amino acids. Germline values: CDR1 LGHNA, CDR2 YNFKEQ. CDR3 protein: CASSQGREREGTGELFF. CDR3 coding DNA: TGTGCCAGCAGCCAAGGTAGGGAGCGGGAGGGAACCGGGGAGCTGTTTTTT.

In this sample, this clone turned up once. The gene calls are TRBV5-1 and TRBJ2-5; D is perhaps TRBD2 (5 bases). Trimming removed 0 bases from V and 4 bases from J, with 13 bases in between. Germline V gene sequence: CDR1 SGHRS, CDR2 YFSETQ. CDR3 length: 15 amino acids. The CDR3 region has the DNA TGCGCCAGCAGCTTGGTGGCGGGTTTTGGAGAGACCCAGTACTTC. This sequence encodes CASSLVAGFGETQYF.

This chain connects TRBV27 to TRBJ2-5; 7 bases line up with TRBD1. The CDR3 runs to 16 residues. The germline CDR1 and CDR2 sequences are MNHEY and SMNVEV (reference sequence). The V segment lost 2 bases and the J segment 5 bases; nucleotides outside the gene matches: 11. CDR3 bases: TGTGCCAGCAGTTTAAATGGCGAGGGGGCGAGGGAGACCCAGTACTTC. It yields the protein CASSLNGEGARETQYF.

Here the CDR3 DNA reads TGTGCCAGCAGTGAATGGACAGGTATTAGGACTAGCGGCTACGAGCAGTACTTC. Its translation: CASSEWTGIRTSGYEQYF. The J gene is TRBJ2-7, the V gene TRBV2, with 10 bases aligning to TRBD2. This CDR3 has 18 amino acids. Trimming at V came to 2 bases and at J to 3 bases, leaving 13 bases not matched to a gene. The V gene's germline CDR1 is SNHLY and CDR2 FYNNEI.

CDR3 DNA: TGTGCCAGCAGTTTAAGCGGAATCTCCTACAATGAGCAGTTCTTC. Its protein product is CASSLSGISYNEQFF. The chain employs TRBV28 and TRBJ2-1; TRBD2 might be the D (5 bases). The germline V and J ends were trimmed by 2 bases and 0 bases, with 8 bases remaining between them. Germline loops: CDR1 MDHEN, CDR2 SYDVKM. The CDR3 spans 15 residues.

The chain has TRBV5-1 and TRBJ2-7, with D perhaps TRBD2 (5 bases). V shed 4 bases and J shed 2 bases, with 10 bases lying between them. The length of the CDR3 is 13 residues. Germline V gene data show CDR1 as SGHRS and CDR2 as YFSETQ. DNA of the CDR3: TGCGCCAGCAGCAACACGGGGACCTACGAGCAGTACTTC. As protein: CASSNTGTYEQYF.

The chain combines TRBV15 with TRBJ1-4; 7 bases match TRBD1. With V trimmed by 7 bases and J by 3 bases, 11 bases remained unmatched. The germline V gene has CDR1 LNHNV and CDR2 YYDKDF (reference sequence). The CDR3 spans 16 residues. This CDR3 reads CATTRGDRVSNEKLFF. Here the CDR3 DNA reads TGTGCCACCACCAGGGGTGACAGGGTGTCTAATGAAAAACTGTTTTTT.

V gene TRBV28 combines with J gene TRBJ1-1; D is undetermined. Germline V gives CDR1 MDHEN, CDR2 SYDVKM. Trimming removed 4 bases from V and 10 bases from J, with 10 bases in between. The CDR3 runs to 11 residues. In DNA form, the CDR3 reads TGTGCCAGCAGTTCATACCTCGGAGCTTTCTTT. Translation gives CASSSYLGAFF.

The chain recombines TRBV6-1 with TRBJ2-7; D uncertain. Trimming removed 8 bases at V and 2 bases at J, with 7 bases between. Germline CDR1 and CDR2: MNHNS and SASEGT. The CDR3 runs 11 residues. The CDR3 spells CASAVTYEQYF. CDR3 DNA sequence: TGTGCCAGCGCGGTTACCTACGAGCAGTACTTC.

The chain joins TRBV18 to TRBJ2-5, with D unresolved. TRBJ2-7 explains the end of the DNA better; the J call may be wrong. Per the germline V gene, CDR1 is KGHSH and CDR2 is LQKENI. This CDR3 region has 14 residues. The CDR3 nucleotides read TGTGCCAGCTCAAAAGCCGGTAACGGCTACGAGCAGTACTTC. Amino acids: CASSKAGNGYEQYF.

This clone occurred once. V gene TRBV7-9 combines with J gene TRBJ2-1; D is unclear. The CDR3 has 15 amino acids. V was trimmed by 3 bases and J by 8 bases, leaving 17 bases between them. The V gene's germline CDR1 is SEHNR and CDR2 FQNEAQ (reference sequence). CDR3 sequence reads: CASSFTGPPLDEQFF. CDR3 coding DNA: TGTGCCAGCAGCTTTACCGGGCCACCGTTGGATGAGCAGTTCTTC.

This clone has just one count. The rearrangement links TRBV6-6 to TRBJ1-4; D is perhaps TRBD1 (6 bases). CDR1 and CDR2 (germline): MNHNY, SVGAGI (reference sequence). V was clipped by 6 bases and J by 11 bases, with 13 bases between them. The CDR3 runs 12 residues. CDR3 sequence: CASRANTGKLFF. Here the CDR3 DNA reads TGTGCCAGCAGGGCCAACACAGGGAAACTGTTTTTT.

This clone was picked up one time. The chain combines TRBV4-2 with TRBJ1-1, with D uncertain. Trimming took 0 bases from V and 10 from J, leaving 18 bases between them. The germline V gene encodes CDR1 LGHNA and CDR2 YNFKEQ. The CDR3 is 15 amino acids. CDR3 sequence: CASSQDWSGRPGAFF. Written as DNA, the CDR3 is TGTGCCAGCAGCCAAGATTGGTCGGGGAGACCGGGAGCTTTCTTT.